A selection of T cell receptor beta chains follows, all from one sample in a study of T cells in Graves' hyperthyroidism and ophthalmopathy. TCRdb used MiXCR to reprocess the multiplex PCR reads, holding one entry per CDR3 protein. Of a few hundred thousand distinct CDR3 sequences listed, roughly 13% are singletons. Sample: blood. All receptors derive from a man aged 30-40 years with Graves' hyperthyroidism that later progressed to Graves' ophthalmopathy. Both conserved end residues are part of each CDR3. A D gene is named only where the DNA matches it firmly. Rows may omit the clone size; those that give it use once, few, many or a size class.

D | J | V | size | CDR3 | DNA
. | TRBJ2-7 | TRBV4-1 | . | CASSQDSTEQYF | TGCGCCAGCAGCCAAGATAGCACCGAGCAGTACTTC
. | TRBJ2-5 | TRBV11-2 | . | CASSLERGVEETQYF | TGTGCCAGCAGCTTAGAACGTGGGGTTGAAGAGACCCAGTACTTC
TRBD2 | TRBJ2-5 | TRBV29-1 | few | CSGKLAGDLIKYQETQYF | TGCAGCGGGAAACTAGCGGGGGACCTAATAAAATACCAAGAGACCCAGTACTTC
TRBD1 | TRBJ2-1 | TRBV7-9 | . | CASSTGAYYNEQFF | TGTGCCAGCAGTACAGGGGCCTACTACAATGAGCAGTTCTTC
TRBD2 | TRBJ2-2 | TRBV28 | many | CASIRGGGAGELFF | TGTGCCAGCATCCGAGGTGGGGGGGCCGGGGAGCTGTTTTTT
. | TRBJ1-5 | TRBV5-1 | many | CASSLSGDARGQHF | TGCGCCAGCAGCTTGTCAGGGGATGCTCGCGGCCAGCATTTT
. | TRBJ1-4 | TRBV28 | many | CASSPTGGQFATNEKLFF | TGTGCCAGCAGCCCTACGGGGGGGCAGTTTGCAACTAATGAAAAACTGTTTTTT
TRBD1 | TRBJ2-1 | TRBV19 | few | CASSSRTGWQFF | TGTGCCAGTAGTTCCCGGACAGGGTGGCAGTTCTTC
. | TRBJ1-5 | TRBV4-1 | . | CASSQGLGFSNQPQHF | TGCGCCAGCAGCCAAGGGCTGGGATTTAGCAATCAGCCCCAGCATTTT
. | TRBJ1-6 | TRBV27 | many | CASAGPGSNSPLHF | TGTGCCAGCGCGGGTCCCGGGTCCAATTCACCCCTCCACTTT
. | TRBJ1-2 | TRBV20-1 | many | CSARRAYGYTF | TGCAGTGCTAGACGAGCCTATGGCTACACCTTC
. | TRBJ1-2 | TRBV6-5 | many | CASSYSKGHGYTF | TGTGCCAGCAGTTACTCGAAAGGGCATGGCTACACCTTC
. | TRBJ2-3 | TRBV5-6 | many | CASSLRPGYHTDTQYF | TGTGCCAGCAGCTTGCGTCCGGGTTACCACACAGATACGCAGTATTTT
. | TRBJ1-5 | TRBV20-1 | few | CSAREDYLQPQHF | TGCAGTGCTAGGGAAGACTATCTTCAGCCCCAGCATTTT
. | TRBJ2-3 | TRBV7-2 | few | CASSFPPRDTRPDTQYF | TGTGCCAGCAGCTTTCCTCCACGGGACACTAGGCCAGATACGCAGTATTTT
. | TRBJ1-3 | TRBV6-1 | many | CASSESGNTIYF | TGTGCCAGCAGTGAATCTGGAAACACCATATATTTT